This T cell receptor beta chain came from a study of cytomegalovirus exposure and HLA in healthy donors. Regarding the study as a whole: For most TCR beta V segments, an earlier analysis put the productive rate at about 90% or about 30% of the time.

The PCR contained 60 Vbeta and 13 Jbeta primers. TCRdb keeps only in-frame clones here, not all; method: immunoSEQ multiplex PCR. The sample's table shows more than 85,000 clones. Germline CDR1 is LNHDA and CDR2 is SQIVND (reference sequence). CDR3 size: 14 residues. Trimming removed 0 bases at V and 5 bases at J, with 10 bases between. As for the donors, each was a healthy bone marrow donor. The study sampled nominally healthy donors, though unrecorded immune exposures were likely. As to this clone: The antigen remains undetermined.

Sequenced input: PBMCs. The TCR was taken from a girl aged 10-17 years in good health and CMV-seropositive. The chain is built from TRBV19 and TRBJ1-1; D ambiguous. In DNA form, the CDR3 reads TGTGCCAGTAGTATAGACGCGGAGAAAACTGAAGCTTTCTTT. Protein product: CASSIDAEKTEAFF.